The clone carrying this T cell receptor (beta chain) was seen a few times. The repertoire was sequenced with immunoSEQ multiplex PCR; TCRdb's copy has only in-frame clones and lacks some. The sample comprises 55,000 to 75,000 clones, just over 90% of which are singletons, and around 4.2% rests with the top ten. The CDR3 runs to 15 residues. Germline CDR1 is SGHRS and CDR2 is YFSETQ. Trimming shortened V by 0 bases and J by 1 base, and 7 bases separated the two germline ends. This record comes from a study of technical replicates of blood from four donors. The chain links TRBV5-1 to TRBJ2-2; D is ambiguous. Sequencing was carried out using PBMCs. This TCR came from a human donor in good health. Some clones in this sample may be carry-over from other donors' samples. The CDR3 loop is CASSLGQQNTGELFF. CDR3 sequence (DNA): TGCGCCAGCAGCTTGGGACAACAGAACACCGGGGAGCTGTTTTTT.